Listed below are T cell receptor beta chains from one sample, sequenced in a study of shared clonotypes between healthy human individuals. Here immunoSEQ multiplex PCR was the method, and the copy in TCRdb shows in-frame clones only, minus some. The sample shows about 2 million clones, about 95% of them seen only once. The sequencing input was naive CD8+ T cells sorted from blood. Receptor source: a man younger than 30 in good health. CDR3s include the opening cysteine and the closing phenylalanine or tryptophan. A D gene is named only where the DNA matches it firmly. Clone size is given for some rows only: seen once, a few or many times, or a class if the clone is expanded.

DNA	CDR3	D	size	V	J
TGCGCCAGCAGCCCATCGTTCCAAGGGACCCACGAGCAGTACTTC	CASSPSFQGTHEQYF	.	once	TRBV5-1	TRBJ2-7
TGTGCCGCCGGGACGCGGGCGGGCACAGATACGCAGTATTTT	CAAGTRAGTDTQYF	.	.	TRBV2	TRBJ2-3
TGTGCCAGCGGTCCGGGACTAGCGGGGGCACGAGACACCGGGGAGCTGTTTTTT	CASGPGLAGARDTGELFF	TRBD2	.	TRBV4-2	TRBJ2-2
TGCAGCGTGGGGGGACGAGGCTACGAGCAGTACTTC	CSVGGRGYEQYF	.	once	TRBV29-1	TRBJ2-7
TGTGCCAGCAGCTTAGCGCTTGGAGGGGGCGCCTTCTACGAGCAGTACTTC	CASSLALGGGAFYEQYF	.	.	TRBV11-1	TRBJ2-7
TGTGCCAGCAGCTTACCCGAGATAGTTGCAACTAATGAAAAACTGTTTTTT	CASSLPEIVATNEKLFF	.	.	TRBV5-8	TRBJ1-4
TGTGCCAGCAGCCCTTGGCGGTACACGGCTTTCTTT	CASSPWRYTAFF	.	.	TRBV13	TRBJ1-1
TGTGCCAGCAGTTTACGGGCGGCGATCTCCTACGAGCAGTACTTC	CASSLRAAISYEQYF	.	.	TRBV27	TRBJ2-7
TGTGCCAGCAGTTCCCCGTGGGGGGGGGACTATGGCTACACCTTC	CASSSPWGGDYGYTF	.	.	TRBV27	TRBJ1-2
TGTGCCAGCAGGGATCTTGAGATCACAGATACGCAGTATTTT	CASRDLEITDTQYF	.	.	TRBV2	TRBJ2-3
TGTGCCAGCAGCTTACTAAGCAACGAGCAGTACTTC	CASSLLSNEQYF	.	.	TRBV7-9	TRBJ2-7
TGTGCCAGCAGTTTATCGATGGGGACTCGTGAAAAACTGTTTTTT	CASSLSMGTREKLFF	.	.	TRBV27	TRBJ1-4
TGTGCCAGCAGCTTCGGACAGGGAAACATTCAGTACTTC	CASSFGQGNIQYF	TRBD1	.	TRBV5-6	TRBJ2-4
TGTGCCAGCAGCCCGGGACCGAGAGATACGCAGTATTTT	CASSPGPRDTQYF	.	.	TRBV6-1	TRBJ2-3
TGTGCCAGCAGTTACGGACTATCCTCCACAGATACGCAGTATTTT	CASSYGLSSTDTQYF	.	once	TRBV6-5	TRBJ2-3
TGCGCCAGCAGTGAGTCGGGCAGGGGGCTGTACAATGAGCAGTTCTTC	CASSESGRGLYNEQFF	TRBD1	.	TRBV10-1	TRBJ2-1
TGCGCCAGCAGCCAAGAGGCAGGGACAGGGGACTTCTCTGGGGCCAACGTCCTGACTTTC	CASSQEAGTGDFSGANVLTF	TRBD1	.	TRBV4-3	TRBJ2-6
TGTGCCAGCATCCCGGGACTTATGTCGAGCTATGGCTACACCTTC	CASIPGLMSSYGYTF	.	.	TRBV2	TRBJ1-2
TGTGCCAGTAGTATCGGGACTAGCGGGTACAATGAGCAGTTCTTC	CASSIGTSGYNEQFF	TRBD2	.	TRBV19	TRBJ2-1
TGTGCCAGCAGCTTAGGTCCGGGAACGAACACCGGGGAGCTGTTTTTT	CASSLGPGTNTGELFF	.	.	TRBV13	TRBJ2-2
TGTGCCAGCAGTTACTCGGCGGGATTTGGAAACACCATATATTTT	CASSYSAGFGNTIYF	.	once	TRBV6-6	TRBJ1-3
TGTGCCAGCAGTAACGGGACTAGCGGGTGGGAGACCCAGTACTTC	CASSNGTSGWETQYF	TRBD2	.	TRBV6-5	TRBJ2-5
TGTGCCAGCAGCTTGGTATCCGAATTTGAAAAACTGTTTTTT	CASSLVSEFEKLFF	.	.	TRBV5-6	TRBJ1-4
TGCAGTGCAACACCTTCACCCCTCCACTTT	CSATPSPLHF	.	.	TRBV20-1	TRBJ1-6
TGTGCCAGCAGCCCCAGGGCGCTGGACAACGGGGGACAAGAGACCCAGTACTTC	CASSPRALDNGGQETQYF	.	.	TRBV7-9	TRBJ2-5
TGTGCCAGCAGTTCCAGGGATAGCAATCAGCCCCAGCATTTT	CASSSRDSNQPQHF	.	.	TRBV27	TRBJ1-5
TGTGCCAGCAGTTCCGGACAGGGTCTCCTTCTTAATGAAAAACTGTTTTTT	CASSSGQGLLLNEKLFF	TRBD1	.	TRBV5-4	TRBJ1-4
TGTGCCAGCGAAACACCACAGGGGACTCGGATAGGGGAGCTGTTTTTT	CASETPQGTRIGELFF	.	.	TRBV7-9	TRBJ2-2
TGTGCCAGTATCGGGGGGAACCATGGCTACACCTTC	CASIGGNHGYTF	.	.	TRBV19	TRBJ1-2
TGCGCCAGCAGCCAAGAGCACAGCCGCGAATACCAAGAGACCCAGTACTTC	CASSQEHSREYQETQYF	.	.	TRBV4-3	TRBJ2-5